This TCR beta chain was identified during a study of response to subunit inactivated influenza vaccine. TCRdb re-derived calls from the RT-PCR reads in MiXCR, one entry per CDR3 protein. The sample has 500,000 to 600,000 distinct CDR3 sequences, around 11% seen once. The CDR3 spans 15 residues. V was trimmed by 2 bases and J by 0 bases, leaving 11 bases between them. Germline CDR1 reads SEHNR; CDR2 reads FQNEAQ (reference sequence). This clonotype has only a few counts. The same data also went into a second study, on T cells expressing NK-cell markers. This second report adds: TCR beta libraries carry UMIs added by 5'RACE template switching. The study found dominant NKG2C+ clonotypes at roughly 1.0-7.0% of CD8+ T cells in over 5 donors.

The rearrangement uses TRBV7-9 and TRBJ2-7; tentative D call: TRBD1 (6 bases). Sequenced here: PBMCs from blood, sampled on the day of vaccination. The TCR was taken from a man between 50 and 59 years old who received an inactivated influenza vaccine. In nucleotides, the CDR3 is TGTGCCAGCAGCTTACCCCAGGGGCACTCCTACGAGCAGTACTTC. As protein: CASSLPQGHSYEQYF. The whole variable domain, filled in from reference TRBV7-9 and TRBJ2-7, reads DTGVSQNPRHKITKRGQNVTFRCDPISEHNRLYWYRQTLGQGPEFLTYFQNEAQLEKSRLLSDRFSAERPKGSFSTLEIQRTEQGDSAMYLCASSLPQGHSYEQYFGPGTRLTVT.